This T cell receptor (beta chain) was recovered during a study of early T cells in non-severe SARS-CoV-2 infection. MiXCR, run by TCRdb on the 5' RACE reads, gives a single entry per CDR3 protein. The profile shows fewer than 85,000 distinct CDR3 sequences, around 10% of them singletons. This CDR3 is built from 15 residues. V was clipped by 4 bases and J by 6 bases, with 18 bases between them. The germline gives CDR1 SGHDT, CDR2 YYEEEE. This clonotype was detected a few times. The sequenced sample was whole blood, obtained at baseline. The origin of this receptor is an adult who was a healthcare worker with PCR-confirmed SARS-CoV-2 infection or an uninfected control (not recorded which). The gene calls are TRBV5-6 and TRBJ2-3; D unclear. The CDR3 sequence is CASSPGPSRVDTQYF. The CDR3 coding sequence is TGTGCCAGCAGCCCCGGGCCCTCCCGGGTGGATACGCAGTATTTT.